This is a list of T cell receptor beta chains from one sample in a study of blood T cell repertoires in COVID-19. Method: immunoSEQ multiplex PCR; TCRdb's copy keeps in-frame clones and lacks some. The data contain approximately 260,000 clones, 70% to 90% of them singletons. The sample consisted of peripheral blood. The receptor source for this set is a man aged 18 to 35 with active or convalescent COVID-19. Both conserved end residues are part of each CDR3. A D gene is named only where the DNA matches it firmly. Size tells how often a clone was seen (once, few, many) or the class of an expanded clone, and some rows leave it out.

D	size	length	J	V	DNA	CDR3
NA	NA	12	TRBJ1-2	TRBV30	TGTGTCCTACTACCGGGAAGCCGGGGCTACACCTTC	CVLLPGSRGYTF
NA	NA	12	TRBJ2-7	TRBV2	TGTGCCAGCGGGGGGGAAGGGGGCGAGCAGTACTTC	CASGGEGGEQYF
TRBD1	NA	15	TRBJ1-5	TRBV18	TGTGCCAGCTCACCGCCGGGACAGGGTCCTCAGCCCCAGCATTTT	CASSPPGQGPQPQHF
NA	NA	14	TRBJ2-7	TRBV11-1	TGTGCCAGCAGTCCAGGGCTCGGCGCCTACGAGCAGTACTTC	CASSPGLGAYEQYF
NA	NA	13	TRBJ1-1	TRBV27	TGTGCCAGCAGTTTATACGGTCCCACTGAAGCTTTCTTT	CASSLYGPTEAFF
TRBD1	NA	16	TRBJ2-2	TRBV7-6	TGTGCCAGCAGCCCCCGACAGGGGGAAAACACCGGGGAGCTGTTTTTT	CASSPRQGENTGELFF
TRBD2	once	15	TRBJ2-1	TRBV12-5	TGTGCTAGTGGTTTGAGACTAGCGGGAAAGAGTGAGCAGTTCTTC	CASGLRLAGKSEQFF
NA	once	16	TRBJ2-1	TRBV6-1	TGTGCCAGCAGTGTCCCACAGGGTTTCCCAATCAATGAGCAGTTCTTC	CASSVPQGFPINEQFF
NA	NA	15	TRBJ2-6	TRBV7-9	TGTGCCAGCAGCTTATTAGAGGGTCGAGCCAACGTCCTGACTTTC	CASSLLEGRANVLTF
TRBD1	few	15	TRBJ2-3	TRBV5-4	TGTGCCAGCAGCTTAAAAACAGGGGGGACAGATACGCAGTATTTT	CASSLKTGGTDTQYF
TRBD1	NA	13	TRBJ2-1	TRBV5-3	TGTGCCAAACGGACAGGGTTGAACAATGAGCAGTTCTTC	CAKRTGLNNEQFF
TRBD1	NA	15	TRBJ1-2	TRBV6-5	TGTGCCAGCGATGCACAGGGGAACCCCCCCTATGGCTACACCTTC	CASDAQGNPPYGYTF
NA	NA	12	TRBJ1-2	TRBV7-3	TGTGCCAGCGGCGTGTCAGGTCTTGGCTACACCTTC	CASGVSGLGYTF
NA	few	15	TRBJ1-5	TRBV6-2/TRBV6-3	TGTGCCAGCAGTTACTCGTCAGGGGAAGATCAGCCCCAGCATTTT	CASSYSSGEDQPQHF
TRBD1	NA	13	TRBJ2-1	TRBV5-1	TGCGCCAGCAGCTCCACAGGGGGCAATGAGCAGTTCTTC	CASSSTGGNEQFF
TRBD2	NA	12	TRBJ2-4	TRBV2	TGTGCCAGCAGCGGACTAGCGAACATTCAGTACTTC	CASSGLANIQYF
NA	NA	16	TRBJ1-3	TRBV5-1	TGCGCCAGCAGCTTGGGAGGTACCTCCTCTGGAAACACCATATATTTT	CASSLGGTSSGNTIYF
TRBD1	NA	17	TRBJ1-3	TRBV18	TGTGCCAGCTCACCAAGGACAGGCGCTAGCTCTGGAAACACCATATATTTT	CASSPRTGASSGNTIYF
NA	NA	17	TRBJ2-2	TRBV4-2	TGTGCCAGCAGCCAAACAATAGGAGACAGCAACACCGGGGAGCTGTTTTTT	CASSQTIGDSNTGELFF
NA	NA	14	TRBJ2-2	TRBV6-5	TGTGCCGCCAGACAGTGGGCGAACACCGGGGAGCTGTTTTTT	CAARQWANTGELFF